This is a list of T cell receptor beta chains from one sample in a study of molecular identifiers for immune sequencing clone quantification. One entry per CDR3 protein results from TCRdb running MiXCR on the PCR reads. The profile covers hundreds of thousands of distinct CDR3 sequences, with about 25% appearing a single time and 0.78% taken by the ten largest. Input material: naive CD8+ T cells from blood, with Jurkat cell RNA spiked in. All receptors derive from a human donor in good health. Some libraries in this study had Jurkat cell RNA spiked in. Both conserved end residues are part of each CDR3. The D gene is left open where the match is weak. Not every row has a clone size; where given, it reads once, few, many or a size class.

cdr3_aa,cdr3_nt,d_call,j_call,v_call,clone_size
CASSQSREGGNYGYTF,TGTGCCAGCAGCCAATCAAGAGAGGGAGGCAACTATGGCTACACCTTC,NA,TRBJ1-2,TRBV16,few
CASSVSTSGSGYEQYF,TGTGCCAGCAGCGTCTCTACTAGCGGGAGTGGTTACGAGCAGTACTTC,TRBD2,TRBJ2-7,TRBV11-1,few
CASSAVTSGQETQHF,TGTGCCAGCAGCGCGGTGACTAGCGGACAAGAGACCCAGCACTTC,TRBD2,TRBJ2-5,TRBV9,NA
CASTTTLGPDEQYF,TGTGCCAGCACCACTACACTAGGTCCGGACGAGCAGTACTTC,NA,TRBJ2-7,TRBV28,many
CASSRDEGIFYEQYF,TGTGCCAGCAGTAGAGACGAGGGAATCTTCTACGAGCAGTACTTC,NA,TRBJ2-7,TRBV7-9,many
CASSPPFGESTDTQYF,TGTGCCAGCTCACCACCATTTGGGGAGAGCACAGATACGCAGTATTTT,NA,TRBJ2-3,TRBV18,many
CASSEWLQNTEAFF,TGCGCCAGCAGTGAGTGGTTACAGAACACTGAAGCTTTCTTT,NA,TRBJ1-1,TRBV10-2,many
CASSDINEQFF,TGTGCCAGCAGCGATATCAATGAGCAGTTCTTC,NA,TRBJ2-1,TRBV7-9,many
CASSPSRGKGLEKLFF,TGTGCCAGCAGTCCCAGTAGGGGAAAGGGGCTGGAAAAACTGTTTTTT,NA,TRBJ1-4,TRBV12-3/TRBV12-4,once
CASSLRAGRETQYF,TGTGCCAGCAGTTTAAGAGCGGGACGGGAGACCCAGTACTTC,TRBD2,TRBJ2-5,TRBV28,NA
CAWSPGGGYGYTF,TGTGCCTGGAGTCCAGGGGGCGGCTATGGCTACACCTTC,TRBD1,TRBJ1-2,TRBV30,many
CASGFGLTDTQYF,TGTGCCAGCGGTTTCGGGCTCACAGATACGCAGTATTTT,NA,TRBJ2-3,TRBV27,few
CASSQLSVGELFF,TGTGCCAGCAGTCAACTCTCTGTCGGGGAGCTGTTTTTT,NA,TRBJ2-2,TRBV6-2/TRBV6-3,NA
CASSFLPLGTFF,TGTGCCAGCAGTTTCTTACCTTTGGGTACTTTCTTT,NA,TRBJ1-1,TRBV12-3/TRBV12-4,NA
CASSLGWNSYEQYF,TGCGCCAGCAGCTTGGGGTGGAACTCCTACGAGCAGTACTTC,NA,TRBJ2-7,TRBV5-1,NA
CASTQQGSIVGDTEAFF,TGTGCCAGCACCCAACAGGGAAGTATAGTCGGCGACACTGAAGCTTTCTTT,NA,TRBJ1-1,TRBV6-2/TRBV6-3,once
CAWNNWGGSTDTQYF,TGTGCCTGGAACAATTGGGGGGGAAGCACAGATACGCAGTATTTT,TRBD2,TRBJ2-3,TRBV30,many
CASSTRDSDYQPQHF,TGTGCCAGTAGTACTCGGGACAGCGACTATCAGCCCCAGCATTTT,TRBD1,TRBJ1-5,TRBV19,NA
CASNQDLAGSPLGYGYTF,TGTGCCAGCAACCAAGATTTGGCAGGGTCCCCTCTAGGCTATGGCTACACCTTC,NA,TRBJ1-2,TRBV14,few
CATKDRGRVEQFF,TGTGCCACCAAGGACAGGGGGCGGGTTGAGCAGTTCTTC,TRBD1,TRBJ2-1,TRBV19,NA
CASSYPPEEQYF,TGTGCCAGCAGTTATCCACCAGAAGAGCAGTACTTC,NA,TRBJ2-7,TRBV6-2/TRBV6-3,few
CASSSGYDSNQPQHF,TGTGCCAGCAGTTCCGGATACGATAGCAATCAGCCCCAGCATTTT,NA,TRBJ1-5,TRBV27,few
CAIGSRQAETRTQYF,TGTGCCATCGGAAGCCGTCAAGCGGAGACTCGAACGCAGTATTTT,NA,TRBJ2-3,TRBV10-3,few
CASSPIAGAPYNEQFF,TGTGCCAGCAGTCCAATAGCGGGAGCCCCCTACAATGAGCAGTTCTTC,TRBD2,TRBJ2-1,TRBV12-3/TRBV12-4,NA
CASTLDRNYGYTF,TGTGCCAGCACCTTAGACAGAAACTATGGCTACACCTTC,NA,TRBJ1-2,TRBV6-5,many
CASSEGHFYEQYF,TGTGCCAGCAGTGAGGGACACTTCTACGAGCAGTACTTC,NA,TRBJ2-7,TRBV6-5,NA
CASSFRPWTGGTDTQYF,TGTGCCAGCAGTTTCAGACCCTGGACAGGAGGCACAGATACGCAGTATTTT,TRBD1,TRBJ2-3,TRBV6-5,few
CASSLALGASHLDTQYF,TGTGCCAGCAGCTTAGCGCTGGGGGCCTCACATTTAGATACGCAGTATTTT,NA,TRBJ2-3,TRBV7-8,many
CASSQVRAARYNEQFF,TGCGCCAGCAGCCAAGTACGCGCGGCTCGATACAATGAGCAGTTCTTC,NA,TRBJ2-1,TRBV4-1,NA
CASSPSWGAGSYEQYF,TGTGCCAGCAGCCCATCCTGGGGGGCAGGGTCCTACGAGCAGTACTTC,NA,TRBJ2-7,TRBV7-9,NA
CASSLTGMVSGELFF,TGTGCCAGCAGTTTAACAGGAATGGTCTCCGGGGAGCTGTTTTTT,NA,TRBJ2-2,TRBV28,few
CASSYPTNTGELFF,TGTGCCAGCAGTTACCCGACGAACACCGGGGAGCTGTTTTTT,NA,TRBJ2-2,TRBV6-2/TRBV6-3,NA
CASSFVSEETQHF,TGTGCCAGCAGTTTCGTTTCGGAAGAGACCCAGCACTTC,NA,TRBJ2-5,TRBV27,NA
CASSLLVQAYNEQFF,TGTGCCAGCAGTTTGCTAGTCCAAGCCTACAATGAGCAGTTCTTC,NA,TRBJ2-1,TRBV28,NA
CASSQPGLAETSSYNEQFF,TGTGCCAGCAGCCAACCCGGACTAGCGGAGACGAGCTCCTACAATGAGCAGTTCTTC,TRBD2,TRBJ2-1,TRBV12-3/TRBV12-4,few
CASSPSPGQRGGELLF,TGTGCCAGCAGCCCCTCCCCCGGGCAACGGGGCGGGGAGCTGTTGTTT,NA,TRBJ2-2,TRBV12-3/TRBV12-4,once
CSAREPRLEHEQYF,TGCAGTGCTAGAGAACCGCGGTTAGAGCACGAGCAGTACTTC,NA,TRBJ2-7,TRBV20-1,many
CSVEARNYNEQFF,TGCAGCGTTGAAGCGAGAAATTACAATGAGCAGTTCTTC,NA,TRBJ2-1,TRBV29-1,many
CATSRWLGTSGEDTQYF,TGTGCCACCAGCAGGTGGTTGGGGACTTCAGGGGAAGATACGCAGTATTTT,NA,TRBJ2-3,TRBV15,NA
CAILGPGTSEASF,TGTGCCATCCTGGGGCCGGGGACCTCTGAAGCTTCCTTT,NA,TRBJ1-1,TRBV10-3,NA
CASNIQGPWITGNTGELFF,TGTGCCAGCAACATACAGGGGCCGTGGATAACCGGGAACACCGGGGAGCTGTTTTTT,TRBD1,TRBJ2-2,TRBV6-1,NA
CASSPDISAGNTIYF,TGCGCCAGCAGCCCTGATATCAGCGCTGGAAACACCATATATTTT,NA,TRBJ1-3,TRBV4-3,NA
CASSSRTGTTNYGYTF,TGTGCCAGTAGTTCAAGGACAGGGACTACTAACTATGGCTACACCTTC,TRBD1,TRBJ1-2,TRBV19,few
CASSLAGQGAGQPQHF,TGTGCCAGCAGCTTAGCGGGACAGGGGGCGGGTCAGCCCCAGCATTTT,TRBD1,TRBJ1-5,TRBV7-9,few
CASRFLRDRGPDQPQHF,TGTGCCAGCAGGTTCCTACGTGACAGGGGGCCCGATCAGCCCCAGCATTTT,TRBD1,TRBJ1-5,TRBV7-9,NA
CASRAPGLNQPQHF,TGTGCCAGCAGAGCTCCGGGTCTTAATCAGCCCCAGCATTTT,NA,TRBJ1-5,TRBV7-9,many
CASSQSLAGARQETQYF,TGTGCCAGCAGCCAATCACTAGCGGGGGCCAGACAAGAGACCCAGTACTTC,TRBD2,TRBJ2-5,TRBV3-1,NA
CASSFTDTLLSTEAFF,TGTGCCAGCAGTTTCACCGACACCCTCCTCAGCACTGAAGCTTTCTTT,NA,TRBJ1-1,TRBV6-2/TRBV6-3,few
CASSQVLGLNEQFF,TGCGCCAGCAGCCAGGTCCTGGGGCTGAATGAGCAGTTCTTC,NA,TRBJ2-1,TRBV4-1,NA